These 23 T cell receptor beta chains came from one sample sequenced in a study of regulatory T cells. The antigens of these receptors remain unknown. The primer mix had 52 TRBV and 13 TRBJ primers. TCRdb's table, derived via immunoSEQ multiplex PCR, lists solely in-frame clones and lacks some. The sample includes over 25,000 clones, over 85% of them seen just once. Overall study results and limits: In CD3G-deficient patients, conventional CD4+ T cells were enriched for hydrophobic CDR3 residues at positions 6 and 7.

The sequencing sample was made of conventional CD4+ T cells sorted from blood. The origin of the receptors is a child aged 2 to 10 with CD3G deficiency.

There are a few counts of this clone. The CDR3 nucleotides read TGTGTTGGCATCCCCAATCAGCCCCAGCATTTT. Its protein product is CVGIPNQPQHF. The V and J genes are TRBV12-2 and TRBJ1-5; the DNA was not compared with TRBD1, the D call given in the table. TRBV12-2 is termed a pseudogene. This CDR3 contains 11 residues.

The table lists this clone with a count of one. The gene calls are TRBV5-1 and TRBJ2-6, with D maybe TRBD1 (7 bases). CDR1 is SGHRS, CDR2 YFSETQ, per germline. The CDR3 has 18 amino acids. V shed 2 bases and J shed 1 base, with 16 bases lying between them. The CDR3 DNA follows: TGCGCCAGCAGCTTCGGGGCGGGACAGAAATCTGGGGCCAACGTCCTGACTTTC. This sequence encodes CASSFGAGQKSGANVLTF. The variable domain in full, with the rest retrieved from reference TRBV5-1 and TRBJ2-6, is KAGVTQTPRYLIKTRGQQVTLSCSPISGHRSVSWYQQTPGQGLQFLFEYFSETQRNKGNFPGRFSGRQFSNSRSEMNVSTLELGDSALYLCASSFGAGQKSGANVLTFGAGSRLTVL.

The rearrangement uses TRBV11-2 and TRBJ2-2; D not certain. CDR1 SGHAT and CDR2 FQNNGV come from the germline V gene. V was trimmed by 3 bases and J by 5 bases, leaving 16 bases between them. The CDR3 contains 16 residues. The CDR3 nucleotides are TGTGCCAGCAGCTTTACGCACCCCGTGGGGACCGGGGAGCTGTTTTTT. Residues: CASSFTHPVGTGELFF.

J is TRBJ2-7 and V is TRBV7-9; D unclear. CDR3 length: 14 amino acids. V shed 5 bases and J shed 5 bases, with 16 bases lying between them. Germline CDR1 SEHNR, CDR2 FQNEAQ (reference sequence). The CDR3 DNA reads as TGTGCCAGCAGCCAGAACAGTGGGGAAGACGAGCAGTACTTC. This gives the protein CASSQNSGEDEQYF.

This clone was counted once. The genes are TRBV28 and TRBJ2-2; 13 bases are shared with TRBD2. The V gene's germline CDR1 is MDHEN and CDR2 SYDVKM. Losses at the gene ends were 7 bases for V and 6 bases for J; bases not matched to a gene: 2. This CDR3 region has 14 residues. CDR3 loop: CASKLAGGAGELFF. The DNA for the CDR3 is TGTGCCAGCAAACTAGCGGGAGGGGCCGGGGAGCTGTTTTTT. The variable domain in full, completed from reference TRBV28 and TRBJ2-2, reads DVKVTQSSRYLVKRTGEKVFLECVQDMDHENMFWYRQDPGLGLRLIYFSYDVKMKEKGDIPEGYSVSREKKERFSLILESASTNQTSMYLCASKLAGGAGELFFGEGSRLTVL.

The rearrangement links TRBV19 to TRBJ2-1; 7 bases agree with TRBD1. The CDR3 is 14 amino acids. Trimming at V came to 5 bases and at J to 4 bases, leaving 5 bases not matched to a gene. Germline V gene lookup returns CDR1 LNHDA and CDR2 SQIVND (reference sequence). CDR3 sequence: CASSPRQGYNEQFF. CDR3 sequence (DNA): TGTGCCAGTAGTCCACGACAGGGATACAATGAGCAGTTCTTC.

V and J are TRBV28 and TRBJ1-5; no clear D gene. The CDR3 totals 13 residues. Looked up from germline, CDR1 is MDHEN and CDR2 is SYDVKM. Deletions cut 2 bases from V and 4 bases from J, with 6 bases between. The CDR3 DNA follows: TGTGCCAGCAGTTTAAATGGGAATCAGCCCCAGCATTTT. This gives the protein CASSLNGNQPQHF.

The chain carries TRBV6-1 and TRBJ2-1, with unresolved D. With 7 bases removed from V and 4 bases from J, the gap between germline ends came to 11 bases. Germline CDR1 is MNHNS and CDR2 is SASEGT. This CDR3 comprises 13 residues. The CDR3 sequence: CASKMAPYNEQFF. CDR3 DNA sequence: TGTGCCAGCAAGATGGCCCCGTACAATGAGCAGTTCTTC.

This clone occurred a few times. At one end the junction does not follow the germline gene, possibly because of a read error. The chain recombines TRBV27 with TRBJ1-4; 9 bases are a match to TRBD1. Looked up from germline, CDR1 is MNHEY and CDR2 is SMNVEV (reference sequence). CDR3 length equals 13 residues. Here the CDR3 DNA reads TGTGCCAGCAGCATGAACTCCGGGACAGGGCTCGTTTTT. Translating gives CASSMNSGTGLVF.

J is TRBJ2-3 and V is TRBV28; 11 bases fit TRBD2. The germline CDR1 and CDR2 sequences are MDHEN and SYDVKM. V gave up 7 bases and J gave up 2 bases; unmatched junction bases: 5. This CDR3 region has 15 residues. CDR3 nucleotide sequence: TGTGCCAGCAAGGGGACTAGCGGTAACACAGATACGCAGTATTTT. This codes for CASKGTSGNTDTQYF.

This chain joins TRBV10-3 and TRBJ2-5; D is unresolved. Trimming cost V 5 bases and J 2 bases, with 9 bases left between them. The CDR3 covers 13 residues. Looked up from germline, CDR1 is ENHRY and CDR2 is SYGVKD. CDR3 bases: TGTGCCATCAGTCGCCGGAGACAAGAGACCCAGTACTTC. Translated: CAISRRRQETQYF.

This clone was recorded only once. The rearrangement joins TRBV28 to TRBJ2-7; D unresolved. Germline CDR1 MDHEN, CDR2 SYDVKM. The CDR3 length is 13 residues. V lost 3 bases and J 0 bases, leaving 6 bases between the germline ends. CDR3 sequence (DNA): TGTGCCAGCAGTTTCCCAGGCTCCTACGAGCAGTACTTC. Translated, it gives CASSFPGSYEQYF. Filled out from reference TRBV28 and TRBJ2-7, the complete variable domain reads DVKVTQSSRYLVKRTGEKVFLECVQDMDHENMFWYRQDPGLGLRLIYFSYDVKMKEKGDIPEGYSVSREKKERFSLILESASTNQTSMYLCASSFPGSYEQYFGPGTRLTVT.

The rearrangement joins TRBV5-1 to TRBJ1-1; D is ambiguous. In germline, CDR1 is SGHRS, CDR2 YFSETQ. The CDR3 has 16 residues. V was clipped by 0 bases and J by 4 bases, with 16 bases between them. The DNA of the CDR3 is TGCGCCAGCAGCTTGGGGGCCCAAGCCTTTGGCACTGAAGCTTTCTTT. Amino acid sequence: CASSLGAQAFGTEAFF.

The rearrangement links TRBV6-1 to TRBJ2-7; D unclear. This CDR3 has 13 amino acids. Germline V CDR1 and CDR2: MNHNS, SASEGT. Trimming took 2 bases from V and 7 from J, leaving 12 bases between them. Here the CDR3 reads CASSESGGTEQYF. CDR3 bases: TGTGCCAGCAGTGAATCCGGCGGAACAGAGCAGTACTTC.

This sequence joins TRBV7-9 and TRBJ1-1; no firm D call. Trimming left V 4 bases short and J 1 base short, with 7 bases between. CDR1 and CDR2 (germline): SEHNR, FQNEAQ (reference sequence). The CDR3 is 13 amino acids. CDR3 amino acids: CASSSRSNTEAFF. For the CDR3, the DNA is TGTGCCAGCAGCTCCCGGTCGAACACTGAAGCTTTCTTT. The whole variable domain, remainder taken from reference TRBV7-9 and TRBJ1-1, is DTGVSQNPRHKITKRGQNVTFRCDPISEHNRLYWYRQTLGQGPEFLTYFQNEAQLEKSRLLSDRFSAERPKGSFSTLEIQRTEQGDSAMYLCASSSRSNTEAFFGQGTRLTVV.

This clone came up once. The chain uses TRBV6-5 and TRBJ2-2; possible D gene TRBD1, 6 bases. The CDR3 totals 13 residues. Trimming cost V 4 bases and J 7 bases, with 10 bases left between them. The germline V gene has CDR1 MNHEY and CDR2 SVGAGI. The CDR3 region has the DNA TGTGCCAGCAGTTTACTGGGACACGGGGAGCTGTTTTTT. Its protein is CASSLLGHGELFF.

The genes are TRBV6-1 and TRBJ2-3, with D uncertain. V lost 4 bases to trimming and J lost 10 bases, with 9 bases between them. The CDR3 consists of 11 residues. Germline V gene sequence: CDR1 MNHNS, CDR2 SASEGT. CDR3 DNA: TGTGCCAGCAGTGTAGGTGGGGCGCAGTATTTT. As protein: CASSVGGAQYF.

A single count supports this clone. The rearrangement uses TRBV28 and TRBJ2-3; 9 bases match TRBD2. The CDR3 has 16 residues. Trimming cost V 8 bases and J 0 bases; bases outside gene matches: 9. Germline CDR1 MDHEN, CDR2 SYDVKM. The CDR3: CASAPGGGASTDTQYF. The CDR3 nucleotides are TGTGCCAGCGCGCCGGGCGGGGGGGCTAGCACAGATACGCAGTATTTT.

The rearrangement links TRBV28 to TRBJ1-4; 9 bases are shared with TRBD1. CDR3 length equals 15 residues. Germline values: CDR1 MDHEN, CDR2 SYDVKM. V lost 4 bases and J lost 5; bases outside the gene matches: 5. The CDR3 DNA reads TGTGCCAGCAGTTCTGCCGGGACAGGGAATGAAAAACTGTTTTTT. Amino acids: CASSSAGTGNEKLFF.

V usage is TRBV6-1 and J usage is TRBJ1-2; 10 bases are a match to TRBD1. CDR3 length equals 15 residues. J lost 4 bases, V lost 8 bases, and 10 bases had no gene match. The germline gives CDR1 MNHNS, CDR2 SASEGT. The DNA for the CDR3 is TGTGCCAGCCATAAGACAGGGGGCGATGGCTATGGCTACACCTTC. It specifies CASHKTGGDGYGYTF.

The rearrangement joins TRBV28 to TRBJ2-2; 7 bases map to TRBD1. V trimming: 3 bases; J trimming: 0 bases; junction bases outside the gene matches: 13. This CDR3 is built from 19 residues. Germline loops: CDR1 MDHEN, CDR2 SYDVKM. The CDR3 spells CASSFLPSAGGSNTGELFF. The CDR3 DNA sequence: TGTGCCAGCAGTTTTCTCCCTTCGGCAGGGGGATCGAACACCGGGGAGCTGTTTTTT.

This clone showed up just once. This rearrangement joins TRBV28 to TRBJ1-1; TRBD1 is a possible D gene (6 bases). Germline V gene sequence: CDR1 MDHEN, CDR2 SYDVKM. Trimming shortened V by 4 bases and J by 3 bases, and 15 bases separated the two germline ends. CDR3 length: 15 residues. CDR3 residues: CASSSPTGIHTEAFF. Here the CDR3 DNA reads TGTGCCAGCAGTTCTCCTACAGGGATACACACTGAAGCTTTCTTT.

This clone occurred a few times. The rearrangement links TRBV28 to TRBJ1-5; maybe TRBD1 (6 bases). Germline CDR1 is MDHEN and CDR2 is SYDVKM. The ends were cut back, 6 bases at V and 3 bases at J, with 12 bases in the middle. CDR3 length equals 14 residues. The CDR3 DNA reads as TGTGCCAGCAGCATCACAGGGAACAATCAGCCCCAGCATTTT. This codes for CASSITGNNQPQHF.